This T cell receptor beta chain originates from a study of OX40 agonist ivuxolimab in advanced cancers. Regarding the complete study: Ivuxolimab was an agonistic, fully human IgG2 monoclonal antibody directed against OX40 (CD134), a costimulatory receptor. Intravenous ivuxolimab was administered to patients every 2 weeks at six dose levels: 0.01, 0.1, 0.3, 1.5, 3 and 10 mg/kg. Among the roughly 50 dose-escalation patients, some 20 had hepatocellular carcinoma, 15 or so melanoma, 9 renal cell carcinoma and 9 head and neck cancer. In the dose-escalation cohort, 82.7% of patients were male, and the mean age was approximately 55 years, with a range of about 23 to 85. Prior anti-PD-1, anti-PD-L1 or anti-CTLA-4 therapy was permitted, and checkpoint inhibitors had been received by roughly 40% of dose-escalation patients. Partial responses were achieved by three dose-escalation patients, of whom one had hepatocellular carcinoma and two had cutaneous melanoma. The point of sequencing TCRbeta in the periphery was to test whether ivuxolimab changed TCR sequence diversity and drove clonal T-cell expansion. The paper reports the monotherapy dose-escalation portion (N ≈ 50 patients) of the phase I ivuxolimab trial. Overall study results and their limits: Low levels of normalized T-cell clonal expansion were also seen in some nonresponding patients. The antigen specificity of the peripheral T cells that underwent clonal expansion was not determined. In the 0.1-3.0 mg/kg groups, partial responders were among the patients with the lowest normalized peripheral clonal expansion, particularly in CD8+ T cells. On average, CD8+ T cells showed more expanded clones than CD4+ T cells after ivuxolimab. At doses of 0.1 to 3.0 mg/kg, clonal expansion of both CD4+ and CD8+ T cells in blood was seen between baseline and week 6.

The trial excluded patients who had a history of autoimmune disease or who were on systemic immunosuppression. In every dose cohort, peripheral blood was drawn for TCR sequencing at baseline, cycle 4 day 1, and cycle 7 day 1. The samples were taken from a phase I, first-in-human, multicenter, open-label dose-escalation trial of ivuxolimab. Adults with locally advanced or metastatic head and neck squamous cell, hepatocellular, melanoma or renal cell carcinoma were enrolled in the trial. Before TCR sequencing, CD4+ T cells and CD8+ T cells from peripheral blood were sorted into separate populations. Genomic DNA was extracted from sorted cells for sequencing of the TCRbeta CDR3 region. The immunoSEQ Assay was used for sequencing of TCRbeta CDR3 regions. TCRdb obtained this table from immuneACCESS and retained in-frame rearrangements with V and J assigned. These tables miss some clones; where compared with another copy, unresolved V genes account for less than half of the shortfall, and the remainder is unexplained. This sample is represented by roughly 99,000 clones; about 91% of them were singletons. The ten largest clones capture roughly 1.1% of the sample.

CDR1 SGDLS and CDR2 YYNGEE are derived from the germline V gene. Inclusive of the bounding cysteine and phenylalanine, the CDR3 is 14 residues long. The CDR3 DNA has 42 bases and is translated from base 1. V loses 6 bases, J loses 5 bases, and the germline ends lie 12 bases apart. With regard to this clone: The antigen this receptor binds is unknown. Nothing much larger sits one base from this clone, and base qualities are not available.

The rearranged segments are TRBV9 and TRBJ1-6, and TRBD1 may be the D gene, going by 5 matching bases. This material consisted of CD4+ or CD8+ T cells sorted from blood, taken in a trial of the OX40 agonist ivuxolimab. This clonotype was sampled from an adult with an advanced solid tumor such as melanoma, head and neck, liver or kidney cancer. The CDR3 sequence is CASTQGGDNSPLHF. DNA sequence: TGTGCCAGCACCCAGGGAGGAGATAATTCACCCCTCCACTTT.